A single sample is the source of the 23 T cell receptor beta chains below, sequenced in a study of CD8 T cells in Susac syndrome. Reverse transcription of roughly 0.5 to 1 ug RNA was performed with random hexamers. TCRdb analysed the immunoSEQ multiplex PCR reads with MiXCR anew, one entry per CDR3 protein. The table lists approximately 140,000 distinct CDR3 sequences, roughly 80% of them singletons, with about 0.51% in the top ten. Input material: CD8+ T cells from PBMCs. Source of these receptors: a human donor with multiple sclerosis.

This chain uses TRBV21-1 with TRBJ2-3. TRBV21-1 is termed a pseudogene. This CDR3 region has 15 residues. CDR3 loop: CARPKRDLSTDTQYF. The CDR3 DNA reads TGTGCCAGACCGAAGCGGGACCTTAGCACAGATACGCAGTATTTT.

This chain links TRBV20-1 with TRBJ2-7; D is ambiguous. This CDR3 contains 15 residues. V lost 0 bases and J lost 3, with 15 bases in between. CDR1 is DFQATT, CDR2 SNEGSKA, per germline (reference sequence). The CDR3 region is CSARDPFSLFYEQYF. The CDR3 coding sequence is TGCAGTGCTAGAGATCCTTTCTCATTATTCTACGAGCAGTACTTC.

CDR3 sequence reads: CASSQDRDSQPQHF. The CDR3 DNA is TGTGCCAGCAGCCAAGACAGGGACAGCCAGCCCCAGCATTTT. The genes are TRBV3-1 and TRBJ1-5, with 7 bases fitting TRBD1. The CDR3 totals 14 residues. Looked up from germline, CDR1 is LGHDT and CDR2 is YNNKEL (reference sequence). Trimming removed 0 bases from V and 7 bases from J; junction bases left unmatched: 3.

The chain uses TRBV7-9 and TRBJ1-5; 7 bases agree with TRBD1. Germline values: CDR1 SEHNR, CDR2 FQNEAQ (reference sequence). V lost 3 bases and J lost 0; bases outside the gene matches: 11. This CDR3 region has 18 residues. Here the CDR3 DNA reads TGTGCCAGCAGCTTCGGATTGGATACAGGGGTTAGCAATCAGCCCCAGCATTTT. Translated: CASSFGLDTGVSNQPQHF.

V gene TRBV13 combines with J gene TRBJ2-7, with D perhaps TRBD1 (6 bases). Trimming pared 7 bases from V and 1 base from J, leaving 11 bases between. CDR1 is PRHDT, CDR2 FYEKMQ, per germline (reference sequence). The CDR3 covers 13 residues. The CDR3 DNA reads as TGTGCCAGCAACTCCAGGGGTTCCTACGAGCAGTACGTC. This translates into CASNSRGSYEQYV.

V usage is TRBV10-3 and J usage is TRBJ2-1; 9 positions agree with TRBD2. V shed 6 bases, J shed 3 bases, and the junction held 6 bases outside the gene matches. This CDR3 has 15 amino acids. The V gene's germline CDR1 is ENHRY and CDR2 SYGVKD. The CDR3 spells CAISTGTSRYNEQFF. Written as DNA, the CDR3 is TGTGCCATCAGCACCGGGACTAGCCGCTACAATGAGCAGTTCTTC.

The chain carries TRBV28 and TRBJ2-7; no clear D. V gave up 5 bases and J gave up 3 bases, with 8 bases separating them. This CDR3 comprises 12 residues. CDR1 is MDHEN, CDR2 SYDVKM, per germline. The chain's CDR3 is CASSLDFYEQYF. Here the CDR3 DNA reads TGTGCCAGCAGTCTCGACTTCTACGAGCAGTACTTC.

The genes are TRBV6-1 and TRBJ2-2; 11 bases fit TRBD2. The J segment lost 4 bases and the V segment lost 7 bases, leaving 17 bases of the junction unmatched. Germline CDR1 and CDR2: MNHNS and SASEGT. This CDR3 is built from 19 residues. The CDR3 DNA follows: TGTGCCAGCACCGGGACTAGCGGTCTCAATGGCCGCAGCACCGGGGAGCTGTTTTTT. Translated: CASTGTSGLNGRSTGELFF.

The chain links TRBV10-3 to TRBJ2-7, with TRBD1 as a possible D gene (5 bases). The germline gives CDR1 ENHRY, CDR2 SYGVKD. This CDR3 comprises 13 residues. V lost 5 bases to trimming and J lost 4 bases, with 12 bases between them. CDR3 sequence reads: CAISPPRGYEQYF. CDR3 DNA sequence: TGTGCCATCAGTCCCCCTAGGGGTTACGAGCAGTACTTC.

CDR3 DNA sequence: TGTGCCAGCAGCTCGACTAGCGGGCTGAACTCTGGGGCCAACGTCCTGACTTTC. This gives the protein CASSSTSGLNSGANVLTF. This rearrangement joins TRBV13 to TRBJ2-6; 10 bases align to TRBD2. The CDR3 is made up of 18 amino acids. Germline V gives CDR1 PRHDT, CDR2 FYEKMQ (reference sequence). V lost 4 bases and J lost 0; bases outside the gene matches: 6. Looking up the rest from reference TRBV13 and TRBJ2-6 gives the full variable domain: AAGVIQSPRHLIKEKRETATLKCYPIPRHDTVYWYQQGPGQDPQFLISFYEKMQSDKGSIPDRFSAQQFSDYHSELNMSSLELGDSALYFCASSSTSGLNSGANVLTFGAGSRLTVL.

This clonotype occurred a few times. The chain employs TRBV20-1 and TRBJ2-1; 15 bases agree with TRBD2. Germline V gene sequence: CDR1 DFQATT, CDR2 SNEGSKA (reference sequence). This CDR3 has 15 amino acids. V trimming: 0 bases; J trimming: 12 bases; junction bases outside the gene matches: 6. The CDR3 region has the DNA TGCAGTGCTAGAGATGGATCGGGACTAGCGGGGGGGCAGTTCTTC. Its protein product is CSARDGSGLAGGQFF.

The chain couples TRBV7-8 to TRBJ1-2; D remains unclear. This CDR3 comprises 16 residues. Germline values: CDR1 SGHVS, CDR2 FQNEAQ. The V end lost 5 bases, the J end lost 3 bases, and 19 bases lay between the germline ends. The CDR3 here is CASSTRPDPGYYGYTF. The CDR3 region has the DNA TGTGCCAGCAGCACCCGTCCGGACCCGGGCTACTATGGCTACACCTTC.

As to this clonotype: Germline and junction disagree at one end, which may indicate a read error. The rearrangement uses TRBV19 and TRBJ1-5, with 7 bases aligning to TRBD1. The CDR3 is 15 residues long. Germline CDR1 and CDR2: LNHDA and SQIVND (reference sequence). The CDR3 DNA reads TGTGCCAGTAGTATCACAGGGGCGAGCAAACAGCCCCAGCATTTT. Protein product: CASSITGASKQPQHF.

This sequence joins TRBV6-1 and TRBJ2-7, with D possibly being TRBD1 (6 bases). The germline V gene encodes CDR1 MNHNS and CDR2 SASEGT. Trimming stripped 0 bases from V and 4 bases from J, with 13 bases between. The CDR3 loop spans 15 amino acids. The chain's CDR3 is CASSEAGAGLYEQYF. Here the CDR3 DNA reads TGTGCCAGCAGTGAAGCGGGGGCAGGGCTTTACGAGCAGTACTTC.

This clonotype has more than one count but fewer than ten. The chain is built from TRBV28 and TRBJ2-7; 8 bases agree with TRBD1. The CDR3 covers 15 residues. In germline, CDR1 is MDHEN, CDR2 SYDVKM. Trimming removed 3 bases from V and 0 bases from J; junction bases left unmatched: 4. CDR3 in DNA: TGTGCCAGCAGTTTCAGGGGGCCGAGCTCCTACGAGCAGTACTTC. Its translation is CASSFRGPSSYEQYF.

The chain joins TRBV20-1 to TRBJ2-1, with TRBD2 matching 7 bases. The CDR3 has 17 residues. Germline V gives CDR1 DFQATT, CDR2 SNEGSKA (reference sequence). V shed 2 bases and J 1 base; nucleotides not matched to a gene: 11. CDR3 region: CSARRSLGRASYNEQFF. The CDR3 nucleotides are TGCAGTGCTAGACGATCTTTGGGGAGGGCGTCCTACAATGAGCAGTTCTTC.

The chain carries TRBV19 and TRBJ2-1, with 8 positions matching TRBD2. V lost 7 bases, J lost 3 bases, and 11 bases stayed unmatched. This CDR3 is 16 amino acids long. Germline assignment: CDR1 LNHDA and CDR2 SQIVND (reference sequence). The CDR3 region has the DNA TGTGCCAGTAACCCTAGGGAGCGGGGGATCTACAATGAGCAGTTCTTC. Protein product: CASNPRERGIYNEQFF.

V gene TRBV4-1 combines with J gene TRBJ1-3; 7 bases line up with TRBD1. CDR1 and CDR2 (germline): MGHRA, YSYEKL. The CDR3 is 15 amino acids. Trimming cost V 0 bases and J 6 bases; bases outside gene matches: 5. The CDR3 region is CASSQDGRGANTIYF. The CDR3 DNA sequence: TGCGCCAGCAGCCAAGACGGCAGGGGGGCAAACACCATATATTTT.

The chain uses TRBV4-1 and TRBJ2-1; 8 nucleotides agree with TRBD2. Per the germline V gene, CDR1 is MGHRA and CDR2 is YSYEKL. The CDR3 spans 18 residues. Losses at the gene ends were 3 bases for V and 16 bases for J; bases not matched to a gene: 26. CDR3 amino acids: CASSHPPGEREKGIRYFF. The CDR3 DNA reads as TGCGCCAGCAGCCACCCCCCGGGGGAGCGGGAGAAAGGAATCCGTTACTTCTTC.

The gene calls are TRBV4-1 and TRBJ2-3, with D hard to call. The CDR3 is made up of 15 amino acids. In germline, CDR1 is MGHRA, CDR2 YSYEKL. V was trimmed by 0 bases and J by 4 bases, leaving 11 bases between them. CDR3 sequence: CASSQEAVTADTQYF. The CDR3 DNA follows: TGCGCCAGCAGCCAAGAAGCTGTTACTGCAGATACGCAGTATTTT.

V and J are TRBV27 and TRBJ2-3; TRBD2 matches 11 bases. V dropped 5 bases and J dropped 6; count of bases not matched to a gene: 7. The CDR3 runs to 15 residues. The germline V gene has CDR1 MNHEY and CDR2 SMNVEV (reference sequence). DNA of the CDR3: TGTGCCAGCAGTCGTACTAGCGGGAGTATGGATACGCAGTATTTT. It encodes CASSRTSGSMDTQYF.

The chain couples TRBV7-2 to TRBJ1-4; D is undetermined. This CDR3 is built from 16 residues. V dropped 5 bases and J dropped 8 bases, with 21 bases sitting between them. Germline V gives CDR1 SGHTA, CDR2 FQGNSA. The CDR3 is CASSESSTRPWEKLFF. DNA of the CDR3: TGTGCCAGCAGCGAAAGCTCTACCCGGCCATGGGAAAAACTGTTTTTT.

The V gene is TRBV2, the J gene TRBJ1-5; D ambiguous. V was trimmed by 1 base and J by 6 bases, leaving 10 bases between them. CDR3 length: 14 residues. The germline gives CDR1 SNHLY, CDR2 FYNNEI. In DNA, the CDR3 is TGTGCCAGCAGTGAAGTACGGCCTAGTCAGCCCCAGCATTTT. Amino acids: CASSEVRPSQPQHF.